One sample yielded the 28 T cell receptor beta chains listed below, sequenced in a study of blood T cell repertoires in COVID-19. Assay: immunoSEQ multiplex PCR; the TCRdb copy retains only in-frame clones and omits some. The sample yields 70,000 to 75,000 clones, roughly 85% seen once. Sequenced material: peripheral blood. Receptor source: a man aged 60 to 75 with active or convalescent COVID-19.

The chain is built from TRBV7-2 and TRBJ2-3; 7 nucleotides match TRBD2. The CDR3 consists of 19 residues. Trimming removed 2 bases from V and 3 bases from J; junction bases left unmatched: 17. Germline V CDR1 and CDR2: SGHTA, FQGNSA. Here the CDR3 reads CASSLWAFLAGESTDTQYF. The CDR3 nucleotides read TGTGCCAGCAGCTTATGGGCTTTTTTGGCGGGGGAAAGTACAGATACGCAGTATTTT.

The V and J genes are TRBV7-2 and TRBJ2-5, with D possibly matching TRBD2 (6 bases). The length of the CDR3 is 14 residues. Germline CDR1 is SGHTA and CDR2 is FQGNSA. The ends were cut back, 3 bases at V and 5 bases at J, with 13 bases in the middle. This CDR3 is CASSFLGGVETQYF. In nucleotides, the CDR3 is TGTGCCAGCAGCTTTTTAGGAGGGGTGGAGACCCAGTACTTC.

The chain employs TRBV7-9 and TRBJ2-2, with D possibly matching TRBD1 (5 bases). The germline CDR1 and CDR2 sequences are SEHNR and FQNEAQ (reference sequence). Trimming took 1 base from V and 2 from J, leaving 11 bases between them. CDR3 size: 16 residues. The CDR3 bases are TGTGCCAGCAGCTTAGGCCAGACAGAAAACACCGGGGAGCTGTTTTTT. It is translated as CASSLGQTENTGELFF.

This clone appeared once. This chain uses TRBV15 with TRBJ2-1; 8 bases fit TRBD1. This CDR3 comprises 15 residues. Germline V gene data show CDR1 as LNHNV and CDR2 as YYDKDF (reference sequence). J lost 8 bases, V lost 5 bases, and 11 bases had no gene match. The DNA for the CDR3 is TGTGCCACCAGCGTCCGGGACAGGTATAGCGATGAGCAGTTCTTC. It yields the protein CATSVRDRYSDEQFF.

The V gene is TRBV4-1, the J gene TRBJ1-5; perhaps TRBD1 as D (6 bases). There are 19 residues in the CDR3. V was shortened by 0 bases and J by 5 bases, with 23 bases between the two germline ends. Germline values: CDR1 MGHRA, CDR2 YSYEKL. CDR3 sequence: CASSQELRLIRGGYQPQHF. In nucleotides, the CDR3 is TGCGCCAGCAGCCAAGAGCTTAGACTAATTAGGGGGGGCTATCAGCCCCAGCATTTT.

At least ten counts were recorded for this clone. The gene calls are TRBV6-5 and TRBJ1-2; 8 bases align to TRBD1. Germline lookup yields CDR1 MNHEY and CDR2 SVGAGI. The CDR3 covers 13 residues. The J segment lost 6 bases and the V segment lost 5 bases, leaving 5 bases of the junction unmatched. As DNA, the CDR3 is TGTGCCAGCAGTCGTCAGGGGGCAAATGGCTACACCTTC. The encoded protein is CASSRQGANGYTF.

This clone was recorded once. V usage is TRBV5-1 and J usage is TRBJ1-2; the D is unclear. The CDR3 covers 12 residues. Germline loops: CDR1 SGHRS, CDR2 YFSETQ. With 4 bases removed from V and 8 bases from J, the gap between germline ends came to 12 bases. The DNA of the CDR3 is TGCGCCAGCAGCGACACTACGGGGGGCTACACCTTC. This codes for CASSDTTGGYTF.

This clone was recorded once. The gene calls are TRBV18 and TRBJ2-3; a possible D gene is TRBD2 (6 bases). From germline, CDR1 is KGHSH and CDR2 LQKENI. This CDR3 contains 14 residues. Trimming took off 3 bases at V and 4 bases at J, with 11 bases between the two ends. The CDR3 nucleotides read TGTGCCAGCTCACCCCAGCGGGCCTCAGATACGCAGTATTTT. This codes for CASSPQRASDTQYF. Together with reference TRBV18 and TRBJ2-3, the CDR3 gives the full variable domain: NAGVMQNPRHLVRRRGQEARLRCSPMKGHSHVYWYRQLPEEGLKFMVYLQKENIIDESGMPKERFSAEFPKEGPSILRIQQVVRGDSAAYFCASSPQRASDTQYFGPGTRLTVL.

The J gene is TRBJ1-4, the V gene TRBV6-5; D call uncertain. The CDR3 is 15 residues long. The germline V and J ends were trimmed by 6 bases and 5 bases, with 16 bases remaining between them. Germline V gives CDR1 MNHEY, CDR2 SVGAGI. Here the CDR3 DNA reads TGTGCCAGCAGCCTGCGGGAGGGTGAGAATGAAAAACTGTTTTTT. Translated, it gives CASSLREGENEKLFF.

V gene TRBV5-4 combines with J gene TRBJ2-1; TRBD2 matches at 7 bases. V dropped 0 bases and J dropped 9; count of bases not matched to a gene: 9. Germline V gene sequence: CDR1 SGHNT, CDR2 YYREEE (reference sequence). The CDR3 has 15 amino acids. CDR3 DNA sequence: TGTGCCAGCAGCTTGGCGGTAGTCGGGGGGAGTGAGCAGTTCTTC. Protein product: CASSLAVVGGSEQFF.

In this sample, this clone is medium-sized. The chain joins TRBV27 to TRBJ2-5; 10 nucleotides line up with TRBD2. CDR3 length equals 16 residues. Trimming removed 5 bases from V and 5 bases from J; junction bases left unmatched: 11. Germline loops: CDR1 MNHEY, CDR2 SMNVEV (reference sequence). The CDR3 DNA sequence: TGTGCCAGCAGTACCAAAGCGGGGGGGCTTCGGGAGACCCAGTACTTC. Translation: CASSTKAGGLRETQYF.

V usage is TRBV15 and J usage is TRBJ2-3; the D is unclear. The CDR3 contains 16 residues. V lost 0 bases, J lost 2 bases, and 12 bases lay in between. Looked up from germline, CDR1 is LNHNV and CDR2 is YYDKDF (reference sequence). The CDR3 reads CATSRDFGRPTDTQYF. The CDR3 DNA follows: TGTGCCACCAGCAGAGATTTCGGCAGGCCCACAGATACGCAGTATTTT. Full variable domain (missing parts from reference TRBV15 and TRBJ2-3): DAMVIQNPRYQVTQFGKPVTLSCSQTLNHNVMYWYQQKSSQAPKLLFHYYDKDFNNEADTPDNFQSRRPNTSFCFLDIRSPGLGDTAMYLCATSRDFGRPTDTQYFGPGTRLTVL.

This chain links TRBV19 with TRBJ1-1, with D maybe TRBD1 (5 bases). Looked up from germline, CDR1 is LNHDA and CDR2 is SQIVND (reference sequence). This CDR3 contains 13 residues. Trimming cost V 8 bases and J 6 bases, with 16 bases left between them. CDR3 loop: CASGLGGIAEAFF. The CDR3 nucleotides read TGTGCCAGTGGTTTGGGGGGAATAGCTGAAGCTTTCTTT.

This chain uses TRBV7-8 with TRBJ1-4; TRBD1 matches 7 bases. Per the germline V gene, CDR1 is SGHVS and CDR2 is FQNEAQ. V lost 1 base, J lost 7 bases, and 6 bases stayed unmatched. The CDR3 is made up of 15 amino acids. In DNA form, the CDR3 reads TGTGCCAGCAGCTTAGTGGACAGGAGGTTTGAAAAACTGTTTTTT. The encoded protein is CASSLVDRRFEKLFF.

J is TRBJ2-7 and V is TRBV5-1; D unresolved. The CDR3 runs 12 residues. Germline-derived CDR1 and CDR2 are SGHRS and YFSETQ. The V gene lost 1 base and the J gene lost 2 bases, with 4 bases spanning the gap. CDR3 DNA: TGCGCCAGCAGCTTGACAGCCTACGAGCAGTACTTC. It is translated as CASSLTAYEQYF.

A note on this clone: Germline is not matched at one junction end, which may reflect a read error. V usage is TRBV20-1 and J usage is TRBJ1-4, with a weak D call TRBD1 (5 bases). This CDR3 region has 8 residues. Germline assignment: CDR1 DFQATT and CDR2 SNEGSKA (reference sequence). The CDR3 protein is CSARGGPF. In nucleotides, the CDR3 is TGCAGTGCTAGAGGGGGCCCTTTT.

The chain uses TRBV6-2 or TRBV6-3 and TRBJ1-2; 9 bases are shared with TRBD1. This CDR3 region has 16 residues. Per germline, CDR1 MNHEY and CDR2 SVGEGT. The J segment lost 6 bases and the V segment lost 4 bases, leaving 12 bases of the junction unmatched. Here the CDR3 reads CASSWLPGQGAHGYTF. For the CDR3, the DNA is TGTGCCAGCAGTTGGCTACCGGGACAGGGTGCCCATGGCTACACCTTC.

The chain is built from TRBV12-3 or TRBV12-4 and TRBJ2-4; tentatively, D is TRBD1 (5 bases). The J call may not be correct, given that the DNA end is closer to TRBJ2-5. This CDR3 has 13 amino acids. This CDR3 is CASSPGAAKTQYF. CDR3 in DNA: TGTGCCAGCAGCCCTGGGGCAGCGAAGACCCAGTACTTC.

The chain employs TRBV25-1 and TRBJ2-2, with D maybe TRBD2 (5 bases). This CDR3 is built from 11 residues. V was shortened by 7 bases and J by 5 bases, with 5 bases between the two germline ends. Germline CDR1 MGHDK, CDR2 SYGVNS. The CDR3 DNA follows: TGTGCCAGCACGGGGACCGGGGAGCTGTTTTTT. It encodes CASTGTGELFF.

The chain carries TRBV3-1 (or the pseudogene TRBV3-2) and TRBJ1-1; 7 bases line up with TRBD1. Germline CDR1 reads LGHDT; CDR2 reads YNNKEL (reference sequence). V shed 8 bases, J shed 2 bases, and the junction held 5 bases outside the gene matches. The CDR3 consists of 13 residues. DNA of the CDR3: TGTGCCAGCGCCCGACAGGGTAACACTGAAGCTTTCTTT. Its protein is CASARQGNTEAFF.

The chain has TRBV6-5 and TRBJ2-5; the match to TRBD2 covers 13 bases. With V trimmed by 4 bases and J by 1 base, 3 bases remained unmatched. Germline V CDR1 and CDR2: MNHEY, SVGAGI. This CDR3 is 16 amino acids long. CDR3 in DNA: TGTGCCAGCAGTTCTGGACTAGCGGGGGCCCAAGAGACCCAGTACTTC. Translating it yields CASSSGLAGAQETQYF.

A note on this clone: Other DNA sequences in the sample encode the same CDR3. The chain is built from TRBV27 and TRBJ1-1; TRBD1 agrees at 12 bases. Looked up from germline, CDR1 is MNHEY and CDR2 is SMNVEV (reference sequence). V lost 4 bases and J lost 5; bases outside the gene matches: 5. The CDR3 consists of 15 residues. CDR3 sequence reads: CASSSGQGARTEAFF. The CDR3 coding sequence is TGTGCCAGCAGTTCGGGACAGGGGGCTCGGACTGAAGCTTTCTTT.

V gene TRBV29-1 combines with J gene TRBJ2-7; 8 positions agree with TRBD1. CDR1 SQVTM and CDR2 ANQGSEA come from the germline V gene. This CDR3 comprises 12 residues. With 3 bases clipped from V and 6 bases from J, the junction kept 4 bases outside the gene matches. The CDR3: CSVESTGGEQYF. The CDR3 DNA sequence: TGCAGCGTTGAGTCTACAGGGGGCGAGCAGTACTTC.

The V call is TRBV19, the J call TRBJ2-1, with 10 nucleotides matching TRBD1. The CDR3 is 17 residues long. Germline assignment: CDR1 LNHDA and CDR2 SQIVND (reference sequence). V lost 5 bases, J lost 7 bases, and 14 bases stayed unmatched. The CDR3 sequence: CASSPSGGQGLVNEQFF. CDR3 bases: TGTGCCAGTAGTCCCTCGGGGGGACAGGGGTTAGTGAATGAGCAGTTCTTC.

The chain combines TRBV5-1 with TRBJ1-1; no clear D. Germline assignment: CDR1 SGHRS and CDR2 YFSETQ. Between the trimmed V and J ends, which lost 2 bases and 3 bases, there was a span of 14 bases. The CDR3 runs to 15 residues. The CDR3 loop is CASSLFGTTDTEAFF. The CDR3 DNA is TGCGCCAGCAGCTTATTTGGAACCACAGACACTGAAGCTTTCTTT.

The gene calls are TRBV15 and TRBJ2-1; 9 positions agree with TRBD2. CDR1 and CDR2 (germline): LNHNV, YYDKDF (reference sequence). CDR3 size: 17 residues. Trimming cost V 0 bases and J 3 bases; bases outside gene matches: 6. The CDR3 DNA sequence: TGTGCCACCAGCAGAGATAGCCAGCGGGGGGTCTACAATGAGCAGTTCTTC. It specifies CATSRDSQRGVYNEQFF.

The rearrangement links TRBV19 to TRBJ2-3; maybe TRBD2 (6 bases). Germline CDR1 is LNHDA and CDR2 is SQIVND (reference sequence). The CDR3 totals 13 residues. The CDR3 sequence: CTTGETGTDTQYF. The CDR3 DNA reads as TGTACCACGGGGGAGACGGGGACCGATACGCAGTATTTT. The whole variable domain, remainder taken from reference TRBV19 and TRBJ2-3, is DGGITQSPKYLFRKEGQNVTLSCEQNLNHDAMYWYRQDPGQGLRLIYYSQIVNDFQKGDIAEGYSVSREKKESFPLTVTSAQKNPTAFYLCTTGETGTDTQYFGPGTRLTVL.

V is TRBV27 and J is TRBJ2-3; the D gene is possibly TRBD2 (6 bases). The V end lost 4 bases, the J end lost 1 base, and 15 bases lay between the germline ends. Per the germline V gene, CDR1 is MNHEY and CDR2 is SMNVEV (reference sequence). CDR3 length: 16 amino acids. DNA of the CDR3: TGTGCCAGCAGTTCCCAGGCGGGACGAGGCACAGATACGCAGTATTTT. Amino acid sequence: CASSSQAGRGTDTQYF.